This T cell receptor beta chain comes out of a study of ipilimumab plus nivolumab after autologous stem cell transplantation. Trimming removed 10 bases at V and 8 bases at J, with 12 bases between. This CDR3 comprises 10 residues. The germline CDR1 and CDR2 sequences are MNHEY and SMNVEV (reference sequence). Using immunoSEQ multiplex PCR, the repertoire was profiled, and TCRdb retains in-frame clones only, with some absent. The repertoire consists of about 10,000 clones, with about 72% occurring once and the leading ten covering about 19%. The chain uses TRBV27 and TRBJ2-7; unclear D gene. The sequencing used PBMCs, collected in a trial of ipilimumab plus nivolumab as post-transplant consolidation. The sequence was collected from a female donor with multiple myeloma. CDR3 loop: CANIREQQYF. The CDR3 bases are TGTGCCAACATCCGAGAGCAGCAGTACTTC.